Reported below is one T cell receptor beta chain. Its antigen is still unknown. Sequencing was performed with immunoSEQ multiplex PCR; in TCRdb, only in-frame clones are kept and a portion is missing. The sample gives 7,000 or so clones, roughly 80% of which show up once; 25% to 35% is in the top ten. Trimming removed 0 bases from V and 0 bases from J, with 8 bases in between. The CDR3 runs to 15 residues. The germline V gene encodes CDR1 SGHVS and CDR2 FQNEAQ. This record comes from a study of blood T cell dynamics during melanoma immunotherapy. General study points: Whether repertoire-driving clones were melanoma-specific could not be determined.

Time point given: pre-treatment baseline. Samples come from before therapy and from week 3 after the first blockade cycle. Apart from two fast progressors, RECIST 1.1 response was judged 12 weeks post-infusion. Patients had no prior systemic cancer treatment, immunosuppressants or other active cancers. This chain connects TRBV7-8 to TRBJ1-1, with no clear D. The clonotype originates from a human donor with melanoma. This sample comprised blood, obtained from a patient treated with checkpoint blockade. CDR3 nucleotide sequence: TGTGCCAGCAGCTTAGCGGGGAGTCTGAACACTGAAGCTTTCTTT. Translating it yields CASSLAGSLNTEAFF.